These 19 T cell receptor beta chains share one sample of origin, sequenced in a study of shared clonotypes between healthy human individuals. Sequenced by immunoSEQ multiplex PCR; TCRdb stores in-frame clones only, minus some. The profile covers about 2.4 million clones, with approximately 93% appearing a single time and approximately 0.36% taken by the ten largest. The source material was naive CD4+ T cells from PBMCs. Described subset: CD45RA+ positively selected. All receptors derive from a young man in good health. Some clones in this sample may be carry-over from other donors' samples.

This rearrangement joins TRBV2 to TRBJ1-2; a weak D match, TRBD1 (6 bases). The CDR3 has 14 amino acids. Germline-derived CDR1 and CDR2 are SNHLY and FYNNEI. Trimming removed 2 bases from V and 7 bases from J, with 14 bases in between. Written as DNA, the CDR3 is TGTGCCAGCAGTGAATCTATGAGGGGGGCTGGCTACACCTTC. Translation: CASSESMRGAGYTF.

This sequence joins TRBV12-5 and TRBJ2-5; 12 positions match TRBD2. This CDR3 is 18 amino acids long. Trimming removed 1 base from V and 2 bases from J; junction bases left unmatched: 8. Germline values: CDR1 LGHNT, CDR2 FRNRAP. Written as DNA, the CDR3 is TGTGCTAGTGGTTTGGAACTAGCGGGAGGTCTGGGTCAAGAGACCCAGTACTTC. Residues: CASGLELAGGLGQETQYF.

The CDR3 is CASPSRQFRDSYNEQFF. CDR3 in DNA: TGTGCCAGCCCATCTCGCCAGTTTCGGGACTCCTACAATGAGCAGTTCTTC. The chain uses TRBV2 and TRBJ2-1, with a weak D call TRBD2 (5 bases). Trimming pared 8 bases from V and 0 bases from J, leaving 20 bases between. From germline, CDR1 is SNHLY and CDR2 FYNNEI. The CDR3 is 17 residues long.

This chain joins TRBV6-1 and TRBJ1-6, with a weak D call TRBD1 (5 bases). Germline CDR1 and CDR2: MNHNS and SASEGT. The CDR3 sequence is 17 residues long. V was shortened by 4 bases and J by 0 bases, with 13 bases between the two germline ends. The CDR3 is CASSGGRESSYNSPLHF. CDR3 nucleotides: TGTGCCAGCAGTGGGGGACGGGAGAGCTCCTATAATTCACCCCTCCACTTT.

The chain is built from TRBV23-1 and TRBJ2-1; D gene unclear. TRBV23-1 is an ORF for which the function is uncertain. Trimming stripped 0 bases from V and 0 bases from J, with 12 bases between. The CDR3 spans 17 residues. CDR3 DNA: TGCGCCAGCAGTCAATCGCTCACGGCGAGCTCCTACAATGAGCAGTTCTTC. It yields the protein CASSQSLTASSYNEQFF.

The V call is TRBV2, the J call TRBJ2-7, with unresolved D. The CDR3 runs to 14 residues. The V and J ends lost 7 bases and 0 bases respectively, with 13 bases between them. CDR1 and CDR2 (germline): SNHLY, FYNNEI. The CDR3, as DNA: TGTGCCAGCACCCGGTTCCAGAGCTCCTACGAGCAGTACTTC. Its protein is CASTRFQSSYEQYF. Supplemented by reference TRBV2 and TRBJ2-7, the full variable domain reads EPEVTQTPSHQVTQMGQEVILRCVPISNHLYFYWYRQILGQKVEFLVSFYNNEISEKSEIFDDQFSVERPDGSNFTLKIRSTKLEDSAMYFCASTRFQSSYEQYFGPGTRLTVT.

The J gene is TRBJ2-3, the V gene TRBV18, with TRBD1 as a possible D gene (6 bases). Per the germline V gene, CDR1 is KGHSH and CDR2 is LQKENI. This CDR3 region has 18 residues. V was cut by 3 bases and J by 1 base, with 20 bases left in between. CDR3 in amino acids: CASSPSDRLNRGTDTQYF. The CDR3 nucleotides are TGTGCCAGCTCACCTTCGGACCGACTTAACAGGGGCACAGATACGCAGTATTTT.

The V call is TRBV2, the J call TRBJ2-3; 12 bases are shared with TRBD2. CDR1 is SNHLY and CDR2 is FYNNEI in the germline V gene. The CDR3 consists of 17 residues. Unmatched junction bases numbered 10, after V lost 7 bases and J lost 2 bases. The CDR3 nucleotides are TGTGCCAGCAACCCATGGGGACTAGCGGGCCTCACAGATACGCAGTATTTT. Protein product: CASNPWGLAGLTDTQYF.

Comments on this clone: The same CDR3 also results from other DNA sequences found in this sample. The chain employs TRBV6-5 and TRBJ1-1, with D tentatively TRBD1 (6 bases). The CDR3 consists of 14 residues. V was cut by 6 bases and J by 4 bases, with 15 bases left in between. Germline V CDR1 and CDR2: MNHEY, SVGAGI. CDR3 sequence: CASSRGGRGTEAFF. The CDR3 DNA is TGTGCCAGCAGCCGAGGGGGGCGGGGCACTGAAGCTTTCTTT.

The gene calls are TRBV6-6 and TRBJ1-2; TRBD1 is a possible D gene (5 bases). The germline V and J ends were trimmed by 7 bases and 3 bases, with 15 bases remaining between them. The CDR3 totals 14 residues. Germline-derived CDR1 and CDR2 are MNHNY and SVGAGI (reference sequence). For the CDR3, the DNA is TGTGCCAGCACCTACTGGCAGGGTGACTATGGCTACACCTTC. Translating it yields CASTYWQGDYGYTF.

In regard to this clone: Other DNA sequences in this sample translate to the same CDR3. The chain couples TRBV2 to TRBJ2-1; TRBD1 aligns across 7 bases. V dropped 5 bases and J dropped 3; count of bases not matched to a gene: 1. CDR3 length: 13 residues. Per germline, CDR1 SNHLY and CDR2 FYNNEI. The DNA for the CDR3 is TGTGCCAGCAGTCGGGACAGCTACAATGAGCAGTTCTTC. This codes for CASSRDSYNEQFF.

The chain links TRBV9 to TRBJ2-1, with D maybe TRBD1 (5 bases). The CDR3 consists of 15 residues. The ends were cut back, 4 bases at V and 1 base at J, with 12 bases in the middle. Looked up from germline, CDR1 is SGDLS and CDR2 is YYNGEE. The CDR3 DNA follows: TGTGCCAGCAGCTTGGGGCCAGAGTCCTACAATGAGCAGTTCTTC. Its translation: CASSLGPESYNEQFF.

The rearrangement links TRBV6-5 to TRBJ2-1; 10 nucleotides match TRBD1. Germline V lookup: CDR1 MNHEY, CDR2 SVGAGI. The CDR3 is 15 amino acids. Unmatched junction bases numbered 8, after V lost 5 bases and J lost 7 bases. The CDR3 protein is CASSQGTGARNEQFF. CDR3 coding DNA: TGTGCCAGCAGTCAAGGGACAGGGGCCCGTAATGAGCAGTTCTTC.

This chain uses TRBV5-4 with TRBJ1-5; possible D gene TRBD1, 5 bases. The CDR3 sequence is 14 residues long. The V end lost 4 bases, the J end lost 2 bases, and 10 bases lay between the germline ends. Germline CDR1 is SGHNT and CDR2 is YYREEE (reference sequence). The CDR3 DNA is TGTGCCAGCAGCCAGGGACCGGGCAATCAGCCCCAGCATTTT. Translation gives CASSQGPGNQPQHF. The variable domain in full, with the rest retrieved from reference TRBV5-4 and TRBJ1-5, is ETGVTQSPTHLIKTRGQQVTLRCSSQSGHNTVSWYQQALGQGPQFIFQYYREEENGRGNFPPRFSGLQFPNYSSELNVNALELDDSALYLCASSQGPGNQPQHFGDGTRLSIL.

This clone came up once. The chain uses TRBV5-8 and TRBJ1-3, with D perhaps matching TRBD1 (5 bases). Trimming removed 3 bases from V and 4 bases from J, with 17 bases in between. Germline assignment: CDR1 SGHTS and CDR2 YDEGEE. The CDR3 is 16 residues long. The CDR3 region has the DNA TGTGCCAGCAGCTCCAGGGTATCCGCTCGGGGAAACACCATATATTTT. Encoded protein: CASSSRVSARGNTIYF. Full variable domain (outside the CDR3, taken from reference TRBV5-8 and TRBJ1-3): EAGVTQSPTHLIKTRGQQATLRCSPISGHTSVYWYQQALGLGLQFLLWYDEGEERNRGNFPPRFSGRQFPNYSSELNVNALELEDSALYLCASSSRVSARGNTIYFGEGSWLTVV.

V and J are TRBV7-9 and TRBJ1-4; 7 bases are shared with TRBD1. Germline values: CDR1 SEHNR, CDR2 FQNEAQ (reference sequence). The CDR3 totals 14 residues. V lost 6 bases and J lost 8; bases outside the gene matches: 9. CDR3: CASSPGTVGEKLFF. The DNA of the CDR3 is TGTGCCAGCAGTCCCGGGACAGTGGGAGAAAAACTGTTTTTT.

The chain carries TRBV14 and TRBJ1-3; unclear D gene. This CDR3 comprises 12 residues. Germline CDR1 is SGHDN and CDR2 is FVKESK. The V and J ends lost 2 bases and 7 bases respectively, with 6 bases between them. The CDR3 bases are TGTGCCAGCAGCCAAAAGGGTAACACCATATATTTT. This encodes CASSQKGNTIYF.

This chain connects TRBV7-2 to TRBJ2-5, with a tentative D call TRBD2 (5 bases). Germline V gene sequence: CDR1 SGHTA, CDR2 FQGNSA. The CDR3 length is 12 residues. Between the trimmed V and J ends, which lost 5 bases and 7 bases, there was a span of 11 bases. The chain's CDR3 is CASSPIEGTQYF. CDR3 bases: TGTGCCAGCAGCCCCATCGAGGGGACCCAGTACTTC.

The V gene is TRBV7-8, the J gene TRBJ2-1; 11 nucleotides line up with TRBD2. Germline CDR1 is SGHVS and CDR2 is FQNEAQ. This CDR3 is 16 amino acids long. Trimming removed 2 bases from V and 2 bases from J; junction bases left unmatched: 2. CDR3 loop: CASSLYSGRAYNEQFF. Here the CDR3 DNA reads TGTGCCAGCAGCTTATATAGCGGGAGGGCCTACAATGAGCAGTTCTTC.